This T cell receptor beta chain comes out of a study of CD8+CD57+ T cells in acquired aplastic anemia. Genomic DNA served as template for TCR beta VDJ and CDR3 profiling. Using its own MiXCR run on the reads, TCRdb lists one record per CDR3 protein. The table includes under 200,000 distinct CDR3 sequences, 40% to 55% detected once. Patients chosen for sequencing had CD8+CD57+ cells that had expanded, as shown by flow cytometry. The CDR3 spans 16 residues. In germline, CDR1 is SQVTM, CDR2 ANQGSEA. Trimming stripped 0 bases from V and 1 base from J, with 15 bases between. The sequenced sample consisted of sorted CD4+, CD8+, or CD8+CD57+ T cells (not recorded which) from PBMCs. This TCR came from a human donor with aplastic anemia. The V call is TRBV29-1, the J call TRBJ2-5, with D perhaps matching TRBD1 or TRBD2 (5 bases each). The CDR3 spells CSVEDPGHKFQETQYF. DNA of the CDR3: TGCAGCGTTGAAGACCCGGGGCATAAATTCCAAGAGACCCAGTACTTC.